The 28 T cell receptor beta chains below were found in one sample sequenced in a study of CD8 T cells in Susac syndrome (dated by TCRdb to the late 2010s). The method was the immunoSEQ multiplex PCR assay. RNA was extracted using the RNeasy kit, and roughly 0.5 to 1 ug of the RNA was reverse transcribed with random hexamers. TCRdb reprocessing: public reads trimmed at Q25 with fastp, clones called with MiXCR, in-frame beta chains kept. Each entry merges the rows of one CDR3 protein and shows their most common DNA and genes. The sample has roughly 200,000 distinct CDR3 sequences on record, about 95% of them singletons. The leading ten clones occupy 0.085% to 0.1% of the sample. Sequencing input: CD4+ T cells from PBMCs. These receptors all come from a human donor with Susac syndrome.

This clonotype was picked up one time. The V gene is TRBV5-1, the J gene TRBJ2-6; TRBD1 might be the D (6 bases). The length of the CDR3 is 17 residues. Germline V gene data show CDR1 as SGHRS and CDR2 as YFSETQ. With 0 bases removed from V and 1 base from J, the gap between germline ends came to 11 bases. The chain's CDR3 is CASSLGTELSGANVLTF. CDR3 coding DNA: TGCGCCAGCAGCTTGGGGACAGAACTGTCTGGGGCCAACGTCCTGACTTTC.

In this sample, this clonotype turned up once. CDR3 sequence (DNA): TGCAGTGCTCAGGGGCCCATGGATGGCTACACCTTC. Translation gives CSAQGPMDGYTF. The chain is built from TRBV20-1 and TRBJ1-2; TRBD1 is a possible D gene (6 bases). With 5 bases removed from V and 6 bases from J, the gap between germline ends came to 13 bases. Germline V gene data show CDR1 as DFQATT and CDR2 as SNEGSKA (reference sequence). The CDR3 sequence is 12 residues long.

The chain recombines TRBV20-1 with TRBJ2-3; D possibly corresponds to TRBD2 (5 bases). The germline V and J ends were trimmed by 6 bases and 1 base, with 14 bases remaining between them. The CDR3 consists of 14 residues. Germline V lookup: CDR1 DFQATT, CDR2 SNEGSKA (reference sequence). CDR3 loop: CSAPGSPRTDTQYF. The CDR3 bases are TGCAGTGCCCCGGGGAGTCCCCGCACAGATACGCAGTATTTT.

This chain connects TRBV5-1 to TRBJ1-6, with a weak D call TRBD1 (5 bases). Germline values: CDR1 SGHRS, CDR2 YFSETQ. The V gene lost 0 bases and the J gene lost 7 bases, with 11 bases spanning the gap. The CDR3 covers 15 residues. For the CDR3, the DNA is TGCGCCAGCAGCTTGGGGGGCGGAGGGAATTCACCCCTCCACTTT. This gives the protein CASSLGGGGNSPLHF.

This sequence joins TRBV28 and TRBJ1-1; 8 bases map to TRBD1. Looked up from germline, CDR1 is MDHEN and CDR2 is SYDVKM. This CDR3 contains 13 residues. After removal of 3 bases from V and 5 bases from J, the junction contained 2 bases not matched to a gene. The CDR3, as DNA: TGTGCCAGCAGTTTCGACAGGGGAACTGAAGCTTTCTTT. This gives the protein CASSFDRGTEAFF.

The V call is TRBV5-1, the J call TRBJ1-2; TRBD1 agrees at 9 bases. The germline CDR1 and CDR2 sequences are SGHRS and YFSETQ. The CDR3 is made up of 15 amino acids. Unmatched junction bases numbered 4, after V lost 1 base and J lost 3 bases. In DNA, the CDR3 is TGCGCCAGCAGCTTGATCGGACAGGGGTACTATGGCTACACCTTC. This gives the protein CASSLIGQGYYGYTF. Looking up the rest from reference TRBV5-1 and TRBJ1-2 gives the full variable domain: KAGVTQTPRYLIKTRGQQVTLSCSPISGHRSVSWYQQTPGQGLQFLFEYFSETQRNKGNFPGRFSGRQFSNSRSEMNVSTLELGDSALYLCASSLIGQGYYGYTFGSGTRLTVV.

The table lists this clonotype with a count of one. A junction end diverges from the germline sequence, so it may reflect a read error. This chain's CDR3 is CASSVAGDLNYNEQFF. CDR3 nucleotides: TGTGCCAGCAGCGTAGCGGGAGATCTTAACTACAATGAGCAGTTCTTC. The chain recombines TRBV7-9 with TRBJ2-1; 9 nucleotides match TRBD2. CDR3 length: 16 residues. CDR1 is SEHNR and CDR2 is FQNEAQ in the germline V gene (reference sequence).

J is TRBJ2-3 and V is TRBV29-1; 7 nucleotides agree with TRBD2. Per the germline V gene, CDR1 is SQVTM and CDR2 is ANQGSEA. There are 13 residues in the CDR3. The trim removed 4 bases at V and 6 bases at J, leaving 7 bases unmatched. Written as DNA, the CDR3 is TGCAGCGTTGTACTGAGCGGGGATGATACGCAGTATTTT. It encodes CSVVLSGDDTQYF.

This clonotype was detected only once. V usage is TRBV7-8 and J usage is TRBJ2-7; TRBD2 matches 8 bases. V lost 5 bases and J lost 0; bases outside the gene matches: 12. This CDR3 is 17 amino acids long. Germline CDR1 is SGHVS and CDR2 is FQNEAQ. CDR3 nucleotides: TGTGCCAGCAGCCCGAGGGAACTAGCGGCGCGCTCCTACGAGCAGTACTTC. This gives the protein CASSPRELAARSYEQYF.

The chain has TRBV20-1 and TRBJ2-3; TRBD2 matches at 7 bases. J was trimmed by 5 bases and V by 4 bases; bases with no gene match: 3. Germline assignment: CDR1 DFQATT and CDR2 SNEGSKA (reference sequence). The length of the CDR3 is 12 residues. CDR3 DNA: TGCAGTGCTATCGGGGGGAAAGATACGCAGTATTTT. Translation gives CSAIGGKDTQYF.

The chain employs TRBV6-1 and TRBJ2-5; TRBD1 matches 7 bases. After removal of 2 bases from V and 2 bases from J, the junction contained 8 bases not matched to a gene. CDR3 length equals 16 residues. The germline CDR1 and CDR2 sequences are MNHNS and SASEGT. The chain's CDR3 is CASSEHGTETQETQYF. CDR3 nucleotides: TGTGCCAGCAGTGAACATGGGACAGAAACACAAGAGACCCAGTACTTC.

The J gene is TRBJ1-1, the V gene TRBV3-1; D is ambiguous. Trimming took off 4 bases at V and 4 bases at J, with 10 bases between the two ends. In germline, CDR1 is LGHDT, CDR2 YNNKEL (reference sequence). The CDR3 spans 13 residues. In DNA form, the CDR3 reads TGTGCCAGCAGCCCCGGGCGGGGCACTGAAGCTTTCTTT. Amino acids: CASSPGRGTEAFF. Complete variable domain (other parts from reference TRBV3-1 and TRBJ1-1): DTAVSQTPKYLVTQMGNDKSIKCEQNLGHDTMYWYKQDSKKFLKIMFSYNNKELIINETVPNRFSPKSPDKAHLNLHINSLELGDSAVYFCASSPGRGTEAFFGQGTRLTVV.

This chain uses TRBV12-3 or TRBV12-4 with TRBJ2-7, with D perhaps TRBD1 (7 bases). This CDR3 comprises 14 residues. The germline V and J ends were trimmed by 2 bases and 5 bases, with 13 bases remaining between them. The chain's CDR3 is CASSLSQGRNEQYF. CDR3 bases: TGTGCCAGCAGTTTATCACAGGGGAGGAACGAGCAGTACTTC.

The chain carries TRBV5-6 and TRBJ1-6; D uncertain. V was clipped by 0 bases and J by 6 bases, with 10 bases between them. The V gene's germline CDR1 is SGHDT and CDR2 YYEEEE. The CDR3 is 15 residues long. CDR3 sequence: CASSLGARPNSPLHF. The CDR3, as DNA: TGTGCCAGCAGCTTGGGCGCAAGACCTAATTCACCCCTCCACTTT.

The chain couples TRBV12-3 or TRBV12-4 to TRBJ2-7; D remains ambiguous. The CDR3 contains 14 residues. V was pared by 6 bases and J by 3 bases, with 15 bases between. This CDR3 is CASSRVIGDYEQYF. Written as DNA, the CDR3 is TGTGCCAGCAGCCGCGTAATAGGAGACTACGAGCAGTACTTC.

The chain employs TRBV19 and TRBJ2-7, with D perhaps matching TRBD1 (5 bases). This CDR3 is built from 13 residues. Looked up from germline, CDR1 is LNHDA and CDR2 is SQIVND (reference sequence). Trimming took 6 bases from V and 1 from J, leaving 10 bases between them. The CDR3 DNA sequence: TGTGCCAGTAGGAAGACAGAATCCTACGAGCAGTACTTC. Its protein is CASRKTESYEQYF.

The CDR3 region is CASSLRGQGATNEKLFF. In DNA, the CDR3 is TGTGCCAGCAGCTTACGGGGACAGGGAGCAACTAATGAAAAACTGTTTTTT. V usage is TRBV13 and J usage is TRBJ1-4, with TRBD1 matching over 9 bases. This CDR3 is 17 amino acids long. The germline V gene has CDR1 PRHDT and CDR2 FYEKMQ (reference sequence). V was pared by 2 bases and J by 0 bases, with 4 bases of the junction left unmatched.

In this sample, this clonotype turned up a few times. The rearrangement links TRBV27 to TRBJ2-1, with D possibly matching TRBD2 (6 bases). Germline V gene data show CDR1 as MNHEY and CDR2 as SMNVEV (reference sequence). V lost 1 base, J lost 9 bases, and 7 bases lay in between. CDR3 length: 12 residues. CDR3 loop: CASSLLGGEQFF. The CDR3, as DNA: TGTGCCAGCAGTTTATTGGGGGGTGAGCAGTTCTTC.

The V and J genes are TRBV25-1 and TRBJ1-2; D possibly corresponds to TRBD1 (5 bases). V was clipped by 4 bases and J by 6 bases, with 18 bases between them. There are 15 residues in the CDR3. Germline loops: CDR1 MGHDK, CDR2 SYGVNS. The CDR3 is CASSGVQDGNDGYTF. The CDR3 DNA follows: TGTGCCAGCAGTGGGGTACAGGACGGAAACGATGGCTACACCTTC.

The gene calls are TRBV28 and TRBJ2-1; 13 nucleotides match TRBD2. Germline-derived CDR1 and CDR2 are MDHEN and SYDVKM. The CDR3 loop spans 16 amino acids. V shed 4 bases, J shed 10 bases, and the junction held 10 bases outside the gene matches. CDR3 nucleotides: TGTGCCAGCAGTTCATCCGGGACTAGCGGGACACCGGAGCAGTTCTTC. It is translated as CASSSSGTSGTPEQFF.

The chain recombines TRBV19 with TRBJ1-1; D is perhaps TRBD1 (5 bases). The CDR3 sequence is 14 residues long. The V and J ends lost 3 bases and 1 base respectively, with 9 bases between them. Germline CDR1 LNHDA, CDR2 SQIVND (reference sequence). CDR3 in amino acids: CASSIGRANTEAFF. The CDR3 DNA reads as TGTGCCAGTAGTATCGGCAGGGCGAACACTGAAGCTTTCTTT.

The chain carries TRBV28 and TRBJ2-7, with D possibly TRBD1 on 6 matching bases. Germline V gene lookup returns CDR1 MDHEN and CDR2 SYDVKM. The CDR3 length is 11 residues. Trimming took off 7 bases at V and 8 bases at J, with 12 bases between the two ends. In nucleotides, the CDR3 is TGTGCCAGCAACCTTCAGGGGAAGCAGTACTTC. It codes for CASNLQGKQYF.

V usage is TRBV15 and J usage is TRBJ2-7, with D perhaps matching TRBD1 or TRBD2 (5 bases each). With 0 bases removed from V and 9 bases from J, the gap between germline ends came to 18 bases. Germline V gene sequence: CDR1 LNHNV, CDR2 YYDKDF (reference sequence). There are 15 residues in the CDR3. DNA of the CDR3: TGTGCCACCAGCAGAGATTCGGGGCTAGCAAGAGTGCAGTACTTC. This sequence encodes CATSRDSGLARVQYF. The variable domain in full, with the rest retrieved from reference TRBV15 and TRBJ2-7, is DAMVIQNPRYQVTQFGKPVTLSCSQTLNHNVMYWYQQKSSQAPKLLFHYYDKDFNNEADTPDNFQSRRPNTSFCFLDIRSPGLGDTAMYLCATSRDSGLARVQYFGPGTRLTVT.

The chain couples TRBV27 to TRBJ2-6; the D is unclear. V lost 8 bases to trimming and J lost 4 bases, with 9 bases between them. Germline V gene lookup returns CDR1 MNHEY and CDR2 SMNVEV (reference sequence). This CDR3 is built from 13 residues. The chain's CDR3 is CASLQRGANVLTF. The CDR3 DNA reads TGTGCCAGCCTGCAGCGAGGGGCCAACGTCCTGACTTTC.

J is TRBJ2-7 and V is TRBV28; 11 nucleotides align to TRBD2. The V segment lost 5 bases and the J segment 2 bases; nucleotides outside the gene matches: 8. The germline CDR1 and CDR2 sequences are MDHEN and SYDVKM. CDR3 length equals 16 residues. The DNA for the CDR3 is TGTGCCAGCAGTCCCCGAGATAGCGGGAGGGCCTACGAGCAGTACTTC. It encodes CASSPRDSGRAYEQYF.

V and J are TRBV3-1 and TRBJ1-2, with a possible D match to TRBD1 (5 bases). Germline V CDR1 and CDR2: LGHDT, YNNKEL (reference sequence). Trimming took off 4 bases at V and 4 bases at J, with 7 bases between the two ends. The CDR3 sequence is 12 residues long. CDR3 protein: CASSPQGYGYTF. The CDR3 bases are TGTGCCAGCAGCCCCCAGGGCTATGGCTACACCTTC.

This chain joins TRBV7-2 and TRBJ1-5; D is unresolved. This CDR3 contains 13 residues. Germline V gene sequence: CDR1 SGHTA, CDR2 FQGNSA. Trimming left V 3 bases short and J 5 bases short, with 8 bases between. CDR3 DNA sequence: TGTGCCAGCAGCTTGATGTCGGATCAGCCCCAGCATTTT. It encodes CASSLMSDQPQHF. The full variable domain, completed using reference TRBV7-2 and TRBJ1-5, is GAGVSQSPSNKVTEKGKDVELRCDPISGHTALYWYRQSLGQGLEFLIYFQGNSAPDKSGLPSDRFSAERTGGSVSTLTIQRTQQEDSAVYLCASSLMSDQPQHFGDGTRLSIL.

V gene TRBV30 combines with J gene TRBJ2-3; perhaps TRBD2 as D (7 bases). CDR1 and CDR2 from the germline V gene are GTSNPN and SVGIG (reference sequence). The CDR3 loop spans 13 amino acids. V lost 1 base, J lost 4 bases, and 9 bases lay in between. The CDR3 loop is CAWSGGGPDTQYF. The CDR3 coding sequence is TGTGCCTGGAGTGGGGGGGGCCCAGATACGCAGTATTTT. Combining the CDR3 with reference TRBV30 and TRBJ2-3 gives the whole variable domain SQTIHQWPATLVQPVGSPLSLECTVEGTSNPNLYWYRQAAGRGLQLLFYSVGIGQISSEVPQNLSASRPQDRQFILSSKKLLLSDSGFYLCAWSGGGPDTQYFGPGTRLTVL.